This entry concerns a single T cell receptor (beta chain). Its antigen is not identified. Germline lookup yields CDR1 SGHAT and CDR2 FQNNGV. V was pared by 7 bases and J by 4 bases, with 10 bases of the junction left unmatched. This CDR3 is 16 amino acids long. This sample is part of a study of beta chain features in type 1 diabetes. As for the study in general: Taken together, all samples contributed more than 90,000,000 examined sorted cells.

Isolated RNA was reverse transcribed in full, so expressed TCRB transcripts were sequenced. Sequencing used immunoSEQ multiplex PCR; TCRdb keeps in-frame clones, though not all of them. The top ten clones hold 0.45% to 0.6% of a sample with 150,000 or so clones, 8% to 8.5% of them seen once. Study-wide results and limits: In all four CD4+ subsets, TCRB CDR3 length was significantly, moderately reduced in type 1 diabetes.

Sequencing input: central memory CD4+ T cells from blood. V gene TRBV11-2 combines with J gene TRBJ2-5; TRBD2 agrees at 12 bases. The sequence derives from a woman in her late teens or twenties with type 1 diabetes. CDR3 sequence reads: CASTQTSGGAGETQYF. The CDR3 DNA reads TGTGCCAGCACCCAGACTAGCGGGGGCGCGGGAGAGACCCAGTACTTC.